The 16 T cell receptor beta chains listed next were all sequenced from one sample in a study of blood T cell repertoires in COVID-19. Generated by immunoSEQ multiplex PCR, the TCRdb table keeps only in-frame clones and is missing some. The data contain more than 25,000 clones, about 90% of them singletons. Source material: peripheral blood. These receptors all come from a middle-aged woman with active or convalescent COVID-19.

J is TRBJ1-5 and V is TRBV7-9; 7 bases agree with TRBD1. The CDR3 has 16 residues. V shed 4 bases, J shed 1 base, and the junction held 7 bases outside the gene matches. Germline values: CDR1 SEHNR, CDR2 FQNEAQ (reference sequence). The CDR3 sequence is CASSSSTGLSNQPQHF. The CDR3 region has the DNA TGTGCCAGCAGCTCCTCGACAGGGCTGAGCAATCAGCCCCAGCATTTT.

CDR3 in DNA: TGTGCCAGTAGTCCCCGAAGCGGGAGCGGCCGTGAGCAGTTCTTC. It yields the protein CASSPRSGSGREQFF. The chain employs TRBV19 and TRBJ2-1, with TRBD2 matching 8 bases. Looked up from germline, CDR1 is LNHDA and CDR2 is SQIVND (reference sequence). This CDR3 spans 15 amino acids. The J segment lost 9 bases and the V segment lost 5 bases, leaving 12 bases of the junction unmatched.

The chain is built from TRBV11-3 and TRBJ2-2; 9 bases are a match to TRBD1. Trimming took 5 bases from V and 9 from J; bases not matched to a gene: 4. From germline, CDR1 is SGHNT and CDR2 YENEEA. The CDR3 has 13 residues. CDR3 bases: TGTGCCAGCAGCGCGACAGGGGGAAGGGAGCTGTTTTTT. It codes for CASSATGGRELFF.

This sequence joins TRBV5-1 and TRBJ1-6; possible D gene TRBD1, 5 bases. Trimming removed 4 bases at V and 4 bases at J, with 15 bases between. Germline V lookup: CDR1 SGHRS, CDR2 YFSETQ. CDR3 size: 16 residues. The CDR3 DNA sequence: TGCGCCAGCAGCCCGGGACTCATGTCTTATAATTCACCCCTCCACTTT. Translated, it gives CASSPGLMSYNSPLHF.

V is TRBV4-3 and J is TRBJ2-7, with 7 bases aligning to TRBD2. The CDR3 is 16 amino acids. The V segment lost 4 bases and the J segment 4 bases; nucleotides outside the gene matches: 13. Germline V gene lookup returns CDR1 LGHNA and CDR2 YSLEER. The CDR3 DNA sequence: TGCGCCAGCAGCCTAGGGAGCGGGGTACCGGGGTACGAGCAGTACTTC. Its translation is CASSLGSGVPGYEQYF.

This chain uses TRBV30 with TRBJ2-7; 7 bases line up with TRBD2. This CDR3 contains 15 residues. V lost 0 bases, J lost 3 bases, and 8 bases stayed unmatched. From germline, CDR1 is GTSNPN and CDR2 SVGIG (reference sequence). The CDR3 protein is CAWSVAGVKIYEQYF. The DNA of the CDR3 is TGTGCCTGGAGTGTTGCGGGGGTGAAAATCTACGAGCAGTACTTC.

V usage is TRBV2 and J usage is TRBJ1-6; TRBD1 matches 10 bases. This CDR3 region has 14 residues. Trimming removed 5 bases from V and 7 bases from J; junction bases left unmatched: 2. Germline V CDR1 and CDR2: SNHLY, FYNNEI. The CDR3 reads CASSKDRGNSPLHF. The CDR3 DNA reads TGTGCCAGCAGTAAGGACAGGGGGAATTCACCCCTCCACTTT.

This chain links TRBV5-8 with TRBJ1-1, with 7 positions matching TRBD1. Per the germline V gene, CDR1 is SGHTS and CDR2 is YDEGEE. The CDR3 spans 15 residues. The junction had 3 bases not matched to a gene; V was cut back by 1 base and J by 0 bases. DNA for the CDR3: TGTGCCAGCAGCTTGTGGACAGGAATGAACACTGAAGCTTTCTTT. Protein: CASSLWTGMNTEAFF.

The chain recombines TRBV10-1 with TRBJ2-7; a weak D match, TRBD2 (5 bases). The germline V and J ends were trimmed by 0 bases and 2 bases, with 8 bases remaining between them. Germline CDR1 is WNHNN and CDR2 is SYGVQD (reference sequence). CDR3 length: 14 residues. CDR3 protein: CASSESGETYEQYF. CDR3 coding DNA: TGCGCCAGCAGTGAGTCCGGGGAGACCTACGAGCAGTACTTC.

The chain couples TRBV6-2 or TRBV6-3 to TRBJ2-3, with 7 nucleotides matching TRBD1. In germline, CDR1 is MNHEY, CDR2 SVGEGT. This CDR3 is 18 amino acids long. The V and J ends lost 2 bases and 4 bases, in that order; junction bases with no gene match: 15. In DNA form, the CDR3 reads TGTGCCAGCAGTTACGTACTTGCGACAGGGAAGAGATCAGATACGCAGTATTTT. Protein sequence: CASSYVLATGKRSDTQYF.

This clone was detected once. This chain links TRBV30 with TRBJ1-6, with 7 bases aligning to TRBD1. Germline V gene sequence: CDR1 GTSNPN, CDR2 SVGIG (reference sequence). The J segment lost 6 bases and the V segment lost 6 bases, leaving 8 bases of the junction unmatched. This CDR3 is 14 amino acids long. CDR3 residues: CACTGTVPNSPLHF. In nucleotides, the CDR3 is TGTGCCTGTACCGGGACAGTGCCTAATTCACCCCTCCACTTT. Supplemented by reference TRBV30 and TRBJ1-6, the full variable domain reads SQTIHQWPATLVQPVGSPLSLECTVEGTSNPNLYWYRQAAGRGLQLLFYSVGIGQISSEVPQNLSASRPQDRQFILSSKKLLLSDSGFYLCACTGTVPNSPLHFGNGTRLTVT.

The chain joins TRBV5-5 to TRBJ1-4, with a possible D match to TRBD1 (5 bases). V lost 0 bases and J 4 bases, leaving 7 bases between the germline ends. The CDR3 is made up of 14 amino acids. CDR1 is SGHKS, CDR2 YYEKEE, per germline (reference sequence). The CDR3 DNA follows: TGTGCCAGCAGCTTGGACAGGCTTAATGAAAAACTGTTTTTT. Protein sequence: CASSLDRLNEKLFF.

The V gene is TRBV10-2, the J gene TRBJ2-2; TRBD1 agrees at 7 bases. V dropped 1 base and J dropped 6; count of bases not matched to a gene: 5. This CDR3 has 15 residues. The germline V gene encodes CDR1 WSHSY and CDR2 SAAADI. The CDR3 nucleotides are TGCGCCAGCAGTGAGTGGGCAGGGGGATCCGGGGAGCTGTTTTTT. This codes for CASSEWAGGSGELFF.

This chain uses TRBV29-1 with TRBJ1-1; tentative D call: TRBD1 (5 bases). Trimming took 1 base from V and 7 from J, leaving 10 bases between them. CDR1 and CDR2 (germline): SQVTM, ANQGSEA. This CDR3 region has 12 residues. The CDR3 DNA sequence: TGCAGCGTTGAAGGGGGGGAGGTTGAAGCTTTCTTT. Residues: CSVEGGEVEAFF.

This clone was counted once. V usage is TRBV4-1 and J usage is TRBJ1-4; D uncertain. Germline CDR1 is MGHRA and CDR2 is YSYEKL. Trimming left V 0 bases short and J 4 bases short, with 18 bases between. This CDR3 is built from 18 residues. The CDR3 sequence is CASSQDLSRGDVNEKLFF. The CDR3 DNA follows: TGCGCCAGCAGCCAAGATCTAAGCCGGGGAGATGTTAATGAAAAACTGTTTTTT.

A few counts support this clone. The rearrangement links TRBV5-6 to TRBJ1-6; possibly TRBD1 for D (5 bases). Germline-derived CDR1 and CDR2 are SGHDT and YYEEEE. CDR3 length: 16 residues. V lost 2 bases, J lost 9 bases, and 18 bases lay in between. CDR3: CASSLRLQGSSSPLHF. In DNA form, the CDR3 reads TGTGCCAGCAGCTTACGGTTGCAGGGTAGTAGTTCACCCCTCCACTTT. Together with reference TRBV5-6 and TRBJ1-6, the CDR3 gives the full variable domain: DAGVTQSPTHLIKTRGQQVTLRCSPKSGHDTVSWYQQALGQGPQFIFQYYEEEERQRGNFPDRFSGHQFPNYSSELNVNALLLGDSALYLCASSLRLQGSSSPLHFGNGTRLTVT.